Listed below are T cell receptor beta chains from one sample, sequenced in a study of lymphopenia after photon versus proton radiotherapy. Profiled with immunoSEQ multiplex PCR; TCRdb holds only in-frame clones, not every one. The sample lists approximately 30,000 clones; over 75% were seen once. The sample here was peripheral blood, taken from a patient treated with photon-based radiotherapy. These TCRs come from a man between 45 and 60 years old with gastric cancer. Each CDR3 is given with its conserved first and last residue. The D gene is left open where the match is weak. Expanded clones get a size class; other rows say once, few or many, or leave the size out.

D gene | J gene | V gene | clone size | CDR3 protein | CDR3 DNA
- | TRBJ2-1 | TRBV7-9 | - | CASSERASLIGEQFF | TGTGCCAGCAGCGAACGGGCTAGTCTAATAGGGGAGCAGTTCTTC
- | TRBJ1-3 | TRBV19 | - | CASSVAGNTIYF | TGTGCCAGTAGTGTGGCGGGAAACACCATATATTTT
TRBD2 | TRBJ2-7 | TRBV6-1 | - | CASIPGGKYEQYF | TGTGCCAGCATCCCCGGGGGGAAATACGAGCAGTACTTC
- | TRBJ2-3 | TRBV7-9 | - | CASTRGDTQYF | TGTGCCAGCACGCGGGGTGATACGCAGTATTTT
TRBD2 | TRBJ2-7 | TRBV11-2 | - | CASSLASGLYEQYF | TGTGCCAGCAGCTTAGCTAGCGGACTCTACGAGCAGTACTTC
- | TRBJ1-1 | TRBV6-4 | - | CASSDSRVRGEAFF | TGTGCCAGCAGTGACTCTAGGGTTAGGGGTGAAGCTTTCTTT
- | TRBJ1-1 | TRBV30 | few | CAWSRAGNFEAFF | TGTGCCTGGAGTAGGGCAGGGAACTTTGAAGCTTTCTTT
- | TRBJ2-1 | TRBV19 | - | CASSSRYNEQFF | TGTGCCAGTAGTTCCCGGTACAATGAGCAGTTCTTC
- | TRBJ2-5 | TRBV14 | few | CASRPRGPPGETQYF | TGTGCCAGCCGGCCCCGAGGGCCCCCGGGAGAGACCCAGTACTTC
TRBD1 | TRBJ2-1 | TRBV10-3 | - | CAISGGQGSDEQFF | TGTGCCATCAGCGGGGGACAGGGAAGCGATGAGCAGTTCTTC
TRBD1 | TRBJ1-5 | TRBV15 | once | CATRIGTGDNQPQHF | TGTGCCACCAGAATCGGGACAGGGGACAATCAGCCCCAGCATTTT
- | TRBJ1-1 | TRBV18 | few | CASSPLDSMNTEAFF | TGTGCCAGCTCACCATTGGACAGCATGAACACTGAAGCTTTCTTT
- | TRBJ1-1 | TRBV6-5 | - | CASSYSSQGGTEAFF | TGTGCCAGCAGTTACTCGTCACAGGGCGGCACTGAAGCTTTCTTT
- | TRBJ1-2 | TRBV5-1 | - | CASSLDGRISYGYTF | TGCGCCAGCAGCTTGGACGGCAGGATTAGCTATGGCTACACCTTC
- | TRBJ1-2 | TRBV6-5 | - | CASKVASLNYGYTF | TGTGCCAGCAAGGTGGCATCGCTTAACTATGGCTACACCTTC
- | TRBJ1-4 | TRBV5-1 | - | CASSTDRRVATNEKLFF | TGCGCCAGCAGCACCGACAGAAGAGTTGCAACTAATGAAAAACTGTTTTTT
- | TRBJ1-2 | TRBV19 | - | CASIRDNEGYTF | TGTGCCAGTATCAGGGATAATGAAGGCTACACCTTC
- | TRBJ1-4 | TRBV18 | few | CASSPGPTPTNEKLFF | TGTGCCAGCTCACCCGGCCCTACGCCAACTAATGAAAAACTGTTTTTT
- | TRBJ1-5 | TRBV21-1 | - | CASSTKIQGNQPQHF | TGTGCCAGCAGCACTAAAATACAGGGGAATCAGCCCCAGCATTTT
TRBD1 | TRBJ1-2 | TRBV9 | - | CASSGSGTGDYGYTF | TGTGCCAGCAGCGGATCCGGGACAGGGGACTATGGCTACACCTTC
TRBD2 | TRBJ2-1 | TRBV6-4 | - | CASSERTSGVNEQFF | TGTGCCAGCAGTGAACGGACTAGCGGCGTCAATGAGCAGTTCTTC
TRBD1 | TRBJ1-4 | TRBV9 | - | CASSAQGANEKLFF | TGTGCCAGCAGCGCACAGGGGGCGAATGAAAAACTGTTTTTT
- | TRBJ1-6 | TRBV30 | few | CAWSRDLLHF | TGTGCCTGGAGTCGAGACCTCCTCCACTTT
TRBD1 | TRBJ1-2 | TRBV10-3 | - | CAISETGEDYGYTF | TGTGCCATCAGTGAGACAGGGGAGGACTATGGCTACACCTTC
TRBD2 | TRBJ2-3 | TRBV11-2 | - | CASSSFRGGRADTQYF | TGTGCCAGCAGCTCCTTCCGCGGGGGGCGCGCAGATACGCAGTATTTT
- | TRBJ1-5 | TRBV15 | - | CATSRGVNNQPQHF | TGTGCCACCAGCAGAGGAGTTAACAATCAGCCCCAGCATTTT
- | TRBJ2-2 | TRBV6-5 | - | CASRWGRMDTGELFF | TGTGCCAGCAGGTGGGGGCGTATGGACACCGGGGAGCTGTTTTTT
- | TRBJ1-1 | TRBV7-3 | - | CASSLNGMNTEAFF | TGTGCCAGCAGCTTAAATGGAATGAACACTGAAGCTTTCTTT
- | TRBJ2-1 | TRBV29-1 | once | CSVAWGPRNEQFF | TGCAGCGTTGCGTGGGGGCCTAGGAATGAGCAGTTCTTC
- | TRBJ1-2 | TRBV20-1 | once | CSAIQGQGYTF | TGCAGTGCGATCCAGGGGCAAGGCTACACCTTC
- | TRBJ2-1 | TRBV11-3 | once | CASSLVGLYNEQFF | TGTGCCAGCAGCTTAGTAGGCCTCTACAATGAGCAGTTCTTC
TRBD2 | TRBJ2-3 | TRBV6-4 | - | CASSVQAGETDTQYF | TGTGCCAGCAGTGTACAAGCGGGGGAAACAGATACGCAGTATTTT
- | TRBJ2-3 | TRBV5-1 | - | CASRLTGSTDTQYF | TGCGCCAGCAGGTTAACAGGGAGCACAGATACGCAGTATTTT
- | TRBJ1-4 | TRBV21-1 | once | CATPRKKLFF | TGTGCCACCCCGCGCAAAAAACTGTTTTTT
TRBD1 | TRBJ2-7 | TRBV6-7 | - | CAKRQGNEQYF | TGTGCCAAGAGACAGGGGAACGAGCAGTACTTC
- | TRBJ2-7 | TRBV5-6 | - | CASSYSYEQYF | TGTGCCAGCAGCTACTCCTACGAGCAGTACTTC
TRBD1 | TRBJ1-2 | TRBV6-5 | - | CASSYSDRVNGYTF | TGTGCCAGCAGTTACTCTGACAGGGTGAATGGCTACACCTTC
- | TRBJ2-2 | TRBV15 | - | CATSRGAGPSGELFF | TGTGCCACCAGCAGGGGGGCGGGGCCCTCCGGGGAGCTGTTTTTT
- | TRBJ2-2 | TRBV6-4 | - | CASSDHGSPSYTGELFF | TGTGCCAGCAGTGACCACGGCAGCCCGTCGTACACCGGGGAGCTGTTTTTT
TRBD1 | TRBJ1-1 | TRBV5-1 | once | CASSQTGGWNTEAFF | TGCGCCAGCAGCCAAACAGGGGGTTGGAACACTGAAGCTTTCTTT
- | TRBJ2-1 | TRBV7-2 | - | CASSTGRLPRFF | TGTGCCAGCAGCACTGGACGGCTTCCTCGGTTCTTC
- | TRBJ1-1 | TRBV6-5 | - | CASSAAGRAFF | TGTGCCAGCAGTGCAGCAGGGCGTGCTTTCTTT
- | TRBJ2-2 | TRBV7-6 | few | CASSLYTGELFF | TGTGCCAGCAGCTTGTACACCGGGGAGCTGTTTTTT